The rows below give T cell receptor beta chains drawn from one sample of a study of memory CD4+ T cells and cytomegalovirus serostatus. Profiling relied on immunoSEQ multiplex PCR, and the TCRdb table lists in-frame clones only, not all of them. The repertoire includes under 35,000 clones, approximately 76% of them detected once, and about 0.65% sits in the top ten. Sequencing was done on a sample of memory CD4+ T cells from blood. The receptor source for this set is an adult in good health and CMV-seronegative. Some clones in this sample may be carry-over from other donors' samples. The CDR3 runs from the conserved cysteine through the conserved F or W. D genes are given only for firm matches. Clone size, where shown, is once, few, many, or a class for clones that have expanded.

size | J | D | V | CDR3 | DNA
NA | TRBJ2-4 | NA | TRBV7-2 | CASSSYGGPAKNIQYF | TGTGCCAGCAGCTCTTACGGGGGGCCAGCCAAAAACATTCAGTACTTC
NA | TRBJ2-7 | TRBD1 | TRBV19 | CASSMGQSYEQYF | TGTGCCAGTAGTATGGGACAGTCCTACGAGCAGTACTTC
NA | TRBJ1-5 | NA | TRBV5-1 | CASSLVRGGREQPQHF | TGCGCCAGCAGCTTGGTCCGTGGGGGCCGCGAGCAGCCCCAGCATTTT
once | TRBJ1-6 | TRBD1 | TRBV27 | CASGQPTGWDNSPLHF | TGTGCCAGCGGACAACCGACAGGGTGGGATAATTCACCCCTCCACTTT
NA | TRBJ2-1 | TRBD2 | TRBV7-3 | CASSMGLAGVSEQFF | TGTGCCAGCAGCATGGGACTAGCGGGGGTTAGTGAGCAGTTCTTC
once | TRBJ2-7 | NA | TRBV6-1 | CASSDNRDYEQYF | TGTGCCAGCAGTGACAACAGGGACTACGAGCAGTACTTC
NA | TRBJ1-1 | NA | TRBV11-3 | CASSLDRASEAFF | TGTGCCAGCAGCTTAGATAGGGCCTCTGAAGCTTTCTTT
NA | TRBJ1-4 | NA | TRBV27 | CASSLGPSSNEKLFF | TGTGCCAGCAGTTTAGGGCCCAGTTCTAATGAAAAACTGTTTTTT
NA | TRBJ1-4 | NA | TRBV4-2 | CASSPWTGTRVEKLFF | TGTGCCAGCAGCCCTTGGACCGGGACGAGAGTGGAAAAACTGTTTTTT
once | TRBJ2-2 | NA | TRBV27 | CASSPGWGNTGELFF | TGTGCCAGCAGTCCAGGTTGGGGCAACACCGGGGAGCTGTTTTTT
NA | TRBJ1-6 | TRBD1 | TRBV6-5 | CASTPTGTANSPLHF | TGTGCCAGCACCCCAACCGGGACAGCTAATTCACCCCTCCACTTT
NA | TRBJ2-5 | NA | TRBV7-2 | CASSFYAQEETQYF | TGTGCCAGCAGCTTCTACGCACAAGAAGAGACCCAGTACTTC
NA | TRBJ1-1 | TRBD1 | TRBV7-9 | CASSENRGGGTEAFF | TGTGCCAGCAGCGAAAACAGGGGAGGCGGCACTGAAGCTTTCTTT
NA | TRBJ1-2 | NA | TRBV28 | CASSGINYGYTF | TGTGCCAGCAGCGGGATTAACTATGGCTACACCTTC
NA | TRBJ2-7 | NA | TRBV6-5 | CASSRAYSYEQYF | TGTGCCAGCAGTCGCGCGTATAGCTACGAGCAGTACTTC
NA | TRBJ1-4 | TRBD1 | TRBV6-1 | CASSGGTGVAQKLFF | TGTGCCAGCAGTGGAGGGACAGGGGTGGCTCAAAAACTGTTTTTT
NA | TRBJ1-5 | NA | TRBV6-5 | CASGFNPQPQHF | TGTGCCAGCGGATTTAATCCTCAGCCCCAGCATTTT
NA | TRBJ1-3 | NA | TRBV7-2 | CASSLGPHGFSGNTIYF | TGTGCCAGCAGCTTAGGTCCTCATGGATTCTCTGGAAACACCATATATTTT
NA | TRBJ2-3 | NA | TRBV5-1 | CASSLVGYPSTDTQYF | TGCGCCAGCAGCTTGGTAGGCTACCCATCCACAGATACGCAGTATTTT
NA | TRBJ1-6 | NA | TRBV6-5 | CASSLQWGGNSPLHF | TGTGCCAGCAGCCTCCAATGGGGTGGGAATTCACCCCTCCACTTT
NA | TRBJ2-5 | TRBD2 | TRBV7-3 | CASSLFGGARQETQYF | TGTGCCAGCAGCTTATTCGGGGGGGCCCGACAAGAGACCCAGTACTTC
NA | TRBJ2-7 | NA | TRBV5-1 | CASSLRVSYEQYF | TGCGCCAGCAGCTTACGGGTATCCTACGAGCAGTACTTC
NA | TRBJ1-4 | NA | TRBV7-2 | CASSLRGGNEKLFF | TGTGCCAGCAGCTTACGGGGGGGGAATGAAAAACTGTTTTTT
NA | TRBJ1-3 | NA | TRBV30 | CAWSQKQGLSGNTIYF | TGTGCCTGGAGTCAAAAACAGGGACTCTCTGGAAACACCATATATTTT
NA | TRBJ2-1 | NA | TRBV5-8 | CASSLAQGSYNEQFF | TGTGCCAGCAGCTTGGCCCAGGGGTCCTACAATGAGCAGTTCTTC
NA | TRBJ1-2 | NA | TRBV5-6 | CASSPGGEVYGYTF | TGTGCCAGCAGCCCGGGTGGGGAGGTCTATGGCTACACCTTC
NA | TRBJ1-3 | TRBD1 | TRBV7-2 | CASSISGTGAYSSGNTIYF | TGTGCCAGCAGTATATCCGGGACAGGGGCCTACAGCTCTGGAAACACCATATATTTT
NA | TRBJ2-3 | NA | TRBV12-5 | CASGSRDSTDTQYF | TGTGCTAGTGGTTCGAGGGACAGCACAGATACGCAGTATTTT
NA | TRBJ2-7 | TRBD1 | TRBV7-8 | CASSLGGQGVLYEQYF | TGTGCCAGCAGCTTAGGGGGACAGGGTGTTCTCTACGAGCAGTACTTC
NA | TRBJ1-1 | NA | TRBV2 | CASSNRHSTEAFF | TGTGCCAGCAGTAACCGACATAGCACTGAAGCTTTCTTT
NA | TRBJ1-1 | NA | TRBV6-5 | CASSYSRGWGTEAFF | TGTGCCAGCAGTTACTCAAGGGGCTGGGGCACTGAAGCTTTCTTT
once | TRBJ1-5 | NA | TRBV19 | CASSSGQSSNQPQHF | TGTGCCAGTAGTTCGGGTCAGAGTAGCAATCAGCCCCAGCATTTT
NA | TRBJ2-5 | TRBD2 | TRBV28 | CASSSTGEGLRETQYF | TGTGCCAGCTCCTCTACCGGGGAGGGTCTACGAGAGACCCAGTACTTC
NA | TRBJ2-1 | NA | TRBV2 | CASLTDLLTKLNEQFF | TGTGCCAGCCTCACGGATTTGCTTACTAAGCTAAATGAGCAGTTCTTC
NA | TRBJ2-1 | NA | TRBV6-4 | CATAPTSIASYEQFF | TGTGCCACAGCCCCCACCTCGATAGCCAGTTATGAGCAGTTCTTC
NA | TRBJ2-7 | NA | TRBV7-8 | CASSFALRTAIEQYF | TGTGCCAGCAGCTTTGCCTTGCGGACAGCGATCGAGCAGTACTTC
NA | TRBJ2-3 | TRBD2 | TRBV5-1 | CASSLGLAADTQYF | TGCGCCAGCAGCTTAGGACTAGCGGCAGATACGCAGTATTTT
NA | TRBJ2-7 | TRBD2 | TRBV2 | CASRRLAGDYEQYF | TGTGCCAGCAGACGACTAGCGGGAGATTACGAGCAGTACTTC
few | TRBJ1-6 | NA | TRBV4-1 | CASSLEPKDSPLHF | TGCGCCAGCAGCCTCGAACCCAAGGATTCACCCCTCCACTTT
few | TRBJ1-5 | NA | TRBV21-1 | CAITMKQGRGPYNQPQHF | TGTGCCATCACCATGAAACAGGGGAGGGGTCCTTACAATCAGCCCCAGCATTTT
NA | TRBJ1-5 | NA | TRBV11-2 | CASSLDGDSNQPQHF | TGTGCCAGCAGCTTAGACGGCGATAGCAATCAGCCCCAGCATTTT
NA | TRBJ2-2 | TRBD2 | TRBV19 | CASSRASGGSNTGELFF | TGTGCCAGTAGTAGAGCTAGCGGGGGCTCGAACACCGGGGAGCTGTTTTTT
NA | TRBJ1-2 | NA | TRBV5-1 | CASSLVAEGYGYTF | TGCGCCAGCAGCTTGGTCGCTGAAGGCTATGGCTACACCTTC
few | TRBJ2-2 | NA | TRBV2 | CASSAPRPGELFF | TGTGCCAGCAGTGCTCCACGGCCCGGGGAGCTGTTTTTT
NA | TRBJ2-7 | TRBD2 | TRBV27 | CASSLWTGLGLAGDYEQYF | TGTGCCAGCAGTTTATGGACCGGGTTGGGACTAGCGGGAGACTACGAGCAGTACTTC
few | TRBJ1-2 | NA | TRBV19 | CASSMRGGGGYTF | TGTGCCAGTAGTATGCGGGGGGGTGGTGGCTACACCTTC
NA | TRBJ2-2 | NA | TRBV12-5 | CASGRGAGELFF | TGTGCTAGTGGCAGAGGGGCCGGGGAGCTGTTTTTT
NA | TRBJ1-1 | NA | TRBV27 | CASSLSAWEDTEAFF | TGTGCCAGCAGTTTATCAGCTTGGGAGGACACTGAAGCTTTCTTT
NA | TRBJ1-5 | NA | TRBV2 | CASRDSNQPQHF | TGTGCCAGCAGGGATAGCAATCAGCCCCAGCATTTT
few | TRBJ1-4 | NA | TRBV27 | CASRGTAPWEKLFF | TGTGCCAGCAGAGGGACCGCGCCTTGGGAAAAACTGTTTTTT
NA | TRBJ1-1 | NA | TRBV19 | CASSITGKNTEAFF | TGTGCCAGTAGTATAACCGGGAAGAACACTGAAGCTTTCTTT
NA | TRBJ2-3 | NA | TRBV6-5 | CASSYRRTDTQYF | TGTGCCAGCAGTTACCGGCGGACAGATACGCAGTATTTT
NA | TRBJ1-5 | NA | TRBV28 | CASLAPTGLQPQHF | TGTGCCAGCCTCGCCCCTACAGGGCTTCAGCCCCAGCATTTT
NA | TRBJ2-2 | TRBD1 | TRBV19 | CASIKQGIGTGELFF | TGTGCCAGTATAAAACAGGGGATCGGCACCGGGGAGCTGTTTTTT
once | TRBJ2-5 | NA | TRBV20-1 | CSAKREETQYF | TGCAGTGCTAAGAGGGAAGAGACCCAGTACTTC